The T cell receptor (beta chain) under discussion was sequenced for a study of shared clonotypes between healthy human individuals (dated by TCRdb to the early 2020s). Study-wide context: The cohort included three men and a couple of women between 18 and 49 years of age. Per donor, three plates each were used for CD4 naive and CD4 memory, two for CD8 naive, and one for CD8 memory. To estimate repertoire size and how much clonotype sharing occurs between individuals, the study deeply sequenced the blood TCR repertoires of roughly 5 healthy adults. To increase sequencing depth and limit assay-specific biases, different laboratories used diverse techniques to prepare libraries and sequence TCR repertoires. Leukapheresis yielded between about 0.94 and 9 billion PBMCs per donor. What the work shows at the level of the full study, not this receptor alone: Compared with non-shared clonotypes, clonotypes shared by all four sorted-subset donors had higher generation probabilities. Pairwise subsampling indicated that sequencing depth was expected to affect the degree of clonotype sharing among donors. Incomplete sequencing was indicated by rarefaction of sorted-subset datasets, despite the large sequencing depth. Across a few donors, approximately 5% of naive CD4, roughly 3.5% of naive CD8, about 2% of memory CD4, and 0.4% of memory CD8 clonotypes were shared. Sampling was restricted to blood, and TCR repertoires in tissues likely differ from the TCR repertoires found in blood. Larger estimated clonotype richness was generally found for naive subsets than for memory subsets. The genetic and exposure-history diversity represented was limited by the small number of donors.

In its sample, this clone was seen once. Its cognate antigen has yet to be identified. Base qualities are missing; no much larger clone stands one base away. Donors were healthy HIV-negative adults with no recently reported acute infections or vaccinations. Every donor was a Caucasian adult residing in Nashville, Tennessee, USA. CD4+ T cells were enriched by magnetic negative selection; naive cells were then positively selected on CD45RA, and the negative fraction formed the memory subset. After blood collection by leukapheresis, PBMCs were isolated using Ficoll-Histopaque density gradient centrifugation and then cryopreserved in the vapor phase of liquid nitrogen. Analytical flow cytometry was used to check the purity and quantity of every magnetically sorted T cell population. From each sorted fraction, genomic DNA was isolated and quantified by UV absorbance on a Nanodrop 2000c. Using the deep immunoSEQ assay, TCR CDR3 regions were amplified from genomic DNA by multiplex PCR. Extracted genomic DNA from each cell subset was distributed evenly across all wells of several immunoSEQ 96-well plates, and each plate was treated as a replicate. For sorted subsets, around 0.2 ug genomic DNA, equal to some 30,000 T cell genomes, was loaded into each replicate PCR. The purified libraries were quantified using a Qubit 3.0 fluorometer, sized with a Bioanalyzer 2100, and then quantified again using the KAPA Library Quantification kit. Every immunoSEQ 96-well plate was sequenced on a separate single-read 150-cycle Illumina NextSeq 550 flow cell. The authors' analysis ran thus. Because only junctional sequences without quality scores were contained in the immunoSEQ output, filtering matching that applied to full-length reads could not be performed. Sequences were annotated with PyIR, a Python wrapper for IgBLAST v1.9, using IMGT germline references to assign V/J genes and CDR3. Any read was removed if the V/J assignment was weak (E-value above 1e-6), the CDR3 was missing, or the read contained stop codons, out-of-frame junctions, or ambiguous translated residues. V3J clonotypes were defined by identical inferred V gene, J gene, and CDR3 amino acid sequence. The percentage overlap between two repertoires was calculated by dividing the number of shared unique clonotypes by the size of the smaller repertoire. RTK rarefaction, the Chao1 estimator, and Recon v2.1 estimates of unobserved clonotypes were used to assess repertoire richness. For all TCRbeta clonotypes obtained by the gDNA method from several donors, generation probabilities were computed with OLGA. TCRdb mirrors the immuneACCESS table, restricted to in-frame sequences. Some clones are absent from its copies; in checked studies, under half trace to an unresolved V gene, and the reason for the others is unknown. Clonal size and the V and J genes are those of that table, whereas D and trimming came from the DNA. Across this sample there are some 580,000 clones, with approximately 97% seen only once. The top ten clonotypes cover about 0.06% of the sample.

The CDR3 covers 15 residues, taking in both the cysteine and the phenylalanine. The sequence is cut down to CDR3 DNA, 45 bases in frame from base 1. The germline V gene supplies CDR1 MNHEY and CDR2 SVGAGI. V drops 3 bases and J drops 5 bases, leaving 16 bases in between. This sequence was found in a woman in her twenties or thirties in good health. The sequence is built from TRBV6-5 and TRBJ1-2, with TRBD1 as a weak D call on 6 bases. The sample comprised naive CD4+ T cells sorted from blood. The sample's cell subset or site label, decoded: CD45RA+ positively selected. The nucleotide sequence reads TGTGCCAGCAGTTATGGATTGGCAGGGGCATATGGCTACACCTTC. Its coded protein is CASSYGLAGAYGYTF.